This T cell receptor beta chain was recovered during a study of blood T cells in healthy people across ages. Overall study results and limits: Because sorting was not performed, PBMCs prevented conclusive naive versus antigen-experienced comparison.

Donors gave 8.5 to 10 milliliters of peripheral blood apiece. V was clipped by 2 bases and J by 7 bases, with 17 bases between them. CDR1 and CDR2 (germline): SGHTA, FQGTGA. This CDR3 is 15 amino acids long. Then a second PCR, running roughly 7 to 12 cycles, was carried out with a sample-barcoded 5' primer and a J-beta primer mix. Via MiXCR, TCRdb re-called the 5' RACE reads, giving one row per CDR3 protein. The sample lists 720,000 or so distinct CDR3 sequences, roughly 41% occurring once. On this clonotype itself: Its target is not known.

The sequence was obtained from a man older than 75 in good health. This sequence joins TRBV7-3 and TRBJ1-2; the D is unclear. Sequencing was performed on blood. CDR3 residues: CASSLDPQALGGYTF. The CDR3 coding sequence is TGTGCCAGCAGCTTAGACCCTCAAGCGCTCGGTGGCTACACCTTC. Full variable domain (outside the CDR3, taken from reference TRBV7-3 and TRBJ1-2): GAGVSQTPSNKVTEKGKYVELRCDPISGHTALYWYRQSLGQGPEFLIYFQGTGAADDSGLPNDRFFAVRPEGSVSTLKIQRTERGDSAVYLCASSLDPQALGGYTFGSGTRLTVV.